The 9 T cell receptor beta chains listed next were all sequenced from one sample in a study of persistence of HIV-infected CD4 T cells. No antigen has been identified for these receptors. The immunoSEQ assay was version 4, run in survey mode. Assay used: immunoSEQ multiplex PCR; TCRdb lists only in-frame clones, some missing. The profile covers tens of thousands of clones, with about 77% appearing a single time and about 1.8% taken by the ten largest. Overlapping HIV-1 Gag 15-mer peptides at about 1 ug per peptide per mL were used. CD40L-negative CD69-negative CD45RO-high memory CD4+ T cells were sorted as populations depleted of antigen-responding cells. Sequencing used CD4+ T cells sorted from PBMCs after approximately 20-hour stimulation, obtained from a patient who received antiretroviral therapy. These receptors all stem from an adult man with HIV who was CMV-seropositive.

This clone was detected a few times. The rearrangement uses TRBV18 and TRBJ1-1; TRBD1 agrees at 11 bases. The CDR3 is 20 amino acids. Trimming removed 3 bases from V and 0 bases from J; junction bases left unmatched: 15. Germline V CDR1 and CDR2: KGHSH, LQKENI. The CDR3, as DNA: TGTGCCAGCTCACCGGGGACAGGGGGTCAGCTGTGGCTCATGAACACTGAAGCTTTCTTT. Its protein is CASSPGTGGQLWLMNTEAFF.

The rearrangement uses TRBV25-1 and TRBJ2-2, with TRBD1 identical over 8 bases. V lost 7 bases, J lost 5 bases, and 6 bases stayed unmatched. CDR3 length: 14 amino acids. Per the germline V gene, CDR1 is MGHDK and CDR2 is SYGVNS. The CDR3 sequence: CASKSQGATGELFF. The CDR3 bases are TGTGCCAGCAAAAGCCAGGGGGCAACCGGGGAGCTGTTTTTT.

The rearrangement links TRBV28 to TRBJ2-1; D may match TRBD1 or TRBD2 (5 bases each). V was clipped by 2 bases and J by 0 bases, with 5 bases between them. Germline V CDR1 and CDR2: MDHEN, SYDVKM. There are 14 residues in the CDR3. CDR3 DNA sequence: TGTGCCAGCAGTTTAGGGGGCTCCTACAATGAGCAGTTCTTC. Its translation: CASSLGGSYNEQFF.

As DNA, the CDR3 is TGCGCCAGCTCAACAGGGTCCGCGAACACCGGGGAGCTGTTTTTT. Protein sequence: CASSTGSANTGELFF. The chain couples TRBV10-1 to TRBJ2-2; possibly TRBD1 for D (6 bases). The CDR3 covers 15 residues. Between the trimmed V and J ends, which lost 8 bases and 0 bases, there was a span of 13 bases. CDR1 and CDR2 (germline): WNHNN, SYGVQD (reference sequence).

This clone is judged medium-sized. The V call is TRBV5-4, the J call TRBJ1-1; tentative D call: TRBD1 (5 bases). The CDR3 is 15 amino acids. V lost 0 bases, J lost 1 base, and 10 bases lay in between. Germline CDR1 SGHNT, CDR2 YYREEE (reference sequence). The CDR3 DNA reads as TGTGCCAGCAGCTTGGGGTCGACAGCGAACACTGAAGCTTTCTTT. This encodes CASSLGSTANTEAFF.

This chain uses TRBV28 with TRBJ2-6, with D perhaps matching TRBD1 or TRBD2 (5 bases each). V lost 4 bases, J lost 5 bases, and 24 bases lay in between. Per the germline V gene, CDR1 is MDHEN and CDR2 is SYDVKM. CDR3 length: 19 residues. CDR3 loop: CASSSLHPGTRRWANVLTF. CDR3 coding DNA: TGTGCCAGCAGTTCTCTTCATCCCGGGACGAGAAGGTGGGCCAACGTCCTGACTTTC.

CDR3 DNA: TGTGCCAGCAGTGGGACCGGGACAGGGACCTACAATGAGCAGTTCTTC. Residues: CASSGTGTGTYNEQFF. V gene TRBV6-1 combines with J gene TRBJ2-1; 9 bases are a match to TRBD1. This CDR3 contains 16 residues. The junction had 6 bases not matched to a gene; V was cut back by 4 bases and J by 2 bases. The V gene's germline CDR1 is MNHNS and CDR2 SASEGT.

V usage is TRBV19 and J usage is TRBJ2-7, with D maybe TRBD2 (5 bases). V shed 5 bases and J shed 2 bases, with 16 bases lying between them. The V gene's germline CDR1 is LNHDA and CDR2 SQIVND (reference sequence). The CDR3 extends over 15 amino acids. The CDR3 nucleotides are TGTGCCAGTAGTCCAACTCTGACGGGAACCTACGAGCAGTACTTC. It specifies CASSPTLTGTYEQYF.

The V call is TRBV20-1, the J call TRBJ1-2, with D unclear. V lost 6 bases to trimming and J lost 4 bases, with 6 bases between them. The CDR3 has 10 residues. Germline assignment: CDR1 DFQATT and CDR2 SNEGSKA (reference sequence). This chain's CDR3 is CSAASYGYTF. DNA of the CDR3: TGCAGTGCCGCCAGCTATGGCTACACCTTC.